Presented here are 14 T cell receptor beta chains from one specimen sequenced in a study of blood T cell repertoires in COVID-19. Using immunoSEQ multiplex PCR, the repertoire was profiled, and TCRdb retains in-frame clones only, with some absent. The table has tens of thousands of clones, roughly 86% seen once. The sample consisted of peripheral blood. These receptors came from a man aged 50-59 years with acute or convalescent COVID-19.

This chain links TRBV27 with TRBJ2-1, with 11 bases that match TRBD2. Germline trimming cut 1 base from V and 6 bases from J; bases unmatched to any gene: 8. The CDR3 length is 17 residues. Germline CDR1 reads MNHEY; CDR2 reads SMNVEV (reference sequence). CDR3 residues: CASSLLLAGVRSNEQFF. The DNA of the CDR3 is TGTGCCAGCAGTTTATTACTAGCGGGAGTCCGGAGCAATGAGCAGTTCTTC.

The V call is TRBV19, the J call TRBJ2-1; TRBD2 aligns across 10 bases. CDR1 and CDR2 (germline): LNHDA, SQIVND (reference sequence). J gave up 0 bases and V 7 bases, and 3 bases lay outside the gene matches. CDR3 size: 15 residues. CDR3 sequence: CASKSSGSSYNEQFF. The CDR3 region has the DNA TGTGCCAGTAAGTCTAGCGGGAGCTCCTACAATGAGCAGTTCTTC.

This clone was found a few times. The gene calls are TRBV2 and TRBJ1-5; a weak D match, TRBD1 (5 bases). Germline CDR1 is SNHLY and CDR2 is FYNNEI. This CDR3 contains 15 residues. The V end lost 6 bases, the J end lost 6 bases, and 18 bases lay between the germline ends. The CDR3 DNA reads TGTGCCAGCAGGAGGGGTGGAGGGGCCTTTCAGCCCCAGCATTTT. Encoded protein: CASRRGGGAFQPQHF.

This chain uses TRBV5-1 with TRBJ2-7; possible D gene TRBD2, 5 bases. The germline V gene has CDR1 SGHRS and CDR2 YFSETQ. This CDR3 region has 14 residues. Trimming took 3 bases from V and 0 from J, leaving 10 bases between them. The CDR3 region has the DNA TGCGCCAGCAGCTCAAATGCGGGCTCCTACGAGCAGTACTTC. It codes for CASSSNAGSYEQYF.

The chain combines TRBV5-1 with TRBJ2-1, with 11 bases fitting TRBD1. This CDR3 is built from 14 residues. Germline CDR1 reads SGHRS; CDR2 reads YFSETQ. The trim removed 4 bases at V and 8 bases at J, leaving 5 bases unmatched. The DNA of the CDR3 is TGCGCCAGCAGCCGGGACAGGGGGGGCGATGAGCAGTTCTTC. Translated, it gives CASSRDRGGDEQFF.

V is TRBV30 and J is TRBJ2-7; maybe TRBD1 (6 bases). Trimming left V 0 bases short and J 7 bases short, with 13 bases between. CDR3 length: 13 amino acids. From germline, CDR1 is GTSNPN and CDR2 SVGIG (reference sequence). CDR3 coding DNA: TGTGCCTGGAGTGTACAGGGAACCAGGGAGCAGTACTTC. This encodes CAWSVQGTREQYF.

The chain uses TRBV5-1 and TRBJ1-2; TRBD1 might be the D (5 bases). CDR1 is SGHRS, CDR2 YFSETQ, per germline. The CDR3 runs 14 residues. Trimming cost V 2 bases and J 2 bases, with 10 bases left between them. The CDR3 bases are TGCGCCAGCAGCTTCGACAGCCGGAACTATGGCTACACCTTC. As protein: CASSFDSRNYGYTF.

The CDR3 protein is CATSRDRGTDTQYF. CDR3 sequence (DNA): TGTGCCACGAGCCGGGACAGGGGAACAGATACGCAGTATTTT. The chain has TRBV7-8 and TRBJ2-3, with 10 nucleotides matching TRBD1. From germline, CDR1 is SGHVS and CDR2 FQNEAQ. The CDR3 extends over 14 amino acids. J lost 3 bases, V lost 10 bases, and 7 bases had no gene match.

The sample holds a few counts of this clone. The CDR3 DNA follows: TGTGCCAGTAGGCAACAGGGCTATAATTCACCCCTCCACTTT. Translating it yields CASRQQGYNSPLHF. This chain links TRBV19 with TRBJ1-6, with D perhaps TRBD1 (6 bases). Per the germline V gene, CDR1 is LNHDA and CDR2 is SQIVND (reference sequence). The CDR3 loop spans 14 amino acids. V lost 6 bases to trimming and J lost 3 bases, with 9 bases between them.

The CDR3 loop reads CASRGGTSGSREQFF. The CDR3 region has the DNA TGTGCCAGCAGGGGAGGGACTAGCGGGAGCCGTGAGCAGTTCTTC. The rearrangement joins TRBV28 to TRBJ2-1; 14 bases match TRBD2. The V gene end was trimmed by 6 bases and the J gene end by 9 bases; junction bases not matched to a gene: 7. The CDR3 sequence is 15 residues long. Germline CDR1 is MDHEN and CDR2 is SYDVKM.

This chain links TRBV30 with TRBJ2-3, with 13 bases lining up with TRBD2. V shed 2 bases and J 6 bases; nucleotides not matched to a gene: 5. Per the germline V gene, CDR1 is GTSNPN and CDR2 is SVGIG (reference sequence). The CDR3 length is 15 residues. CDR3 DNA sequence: TGTGCCTGGAGTACCGGACTAGCGGGGGCTGATACGCAGTATTTT. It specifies CAWSTGLAGADTQYF.

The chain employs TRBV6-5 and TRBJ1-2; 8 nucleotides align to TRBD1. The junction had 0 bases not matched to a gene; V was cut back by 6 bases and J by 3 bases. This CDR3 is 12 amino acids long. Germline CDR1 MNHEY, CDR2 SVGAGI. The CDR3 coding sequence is TGTGCCAGCAGGACAGGGGACTATGGCTACACCTTC. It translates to CASRTGDYGYTF.

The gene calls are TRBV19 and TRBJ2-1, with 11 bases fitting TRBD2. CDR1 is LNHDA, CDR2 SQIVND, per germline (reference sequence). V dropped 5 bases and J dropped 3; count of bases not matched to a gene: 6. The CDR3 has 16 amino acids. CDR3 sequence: CASSYSGRGNYNEQFF. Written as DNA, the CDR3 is TGTGCCAGTAGTTATAGCGGGAGGGGTAACTACAATGAGCAGTTCTTC.

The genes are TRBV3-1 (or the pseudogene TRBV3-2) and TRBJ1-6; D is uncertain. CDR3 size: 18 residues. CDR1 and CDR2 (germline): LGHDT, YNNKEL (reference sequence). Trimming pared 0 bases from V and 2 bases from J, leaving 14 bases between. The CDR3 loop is CASSQDRGGRAYNSPLHF. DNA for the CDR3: TGTGCCAGCAGCCAAGATCGGGGTGGGAGAGCCTATAATTCACCCCTCCACTTT.